These 26 T cell receptor beta chains were all obtained from the same sample, sequenced in a study of Ad26.COV2.S vaccination and SARS-CoV-2 variants. Stated treatment: roughly 20 received Ad26.COV2.S at low or high dose, single or two shots; 5 received placebo; per-sample allocation not given. The investigators took samples on day 63 after the first vaccine or placebo injection. Measured with immunoSEQ multiplex PCR; TCRdb has only the in-frame clones, and not every one. The table includes over 350,000 clones, about 88% detected once. Sequencing was performed on peripheral blood, taken in a trial of Ad26.COV2.S vaccine versus placebo. Receptors originate from a person between 18 and 59 years old who received the Ad26.COV2.S COVID-19 vaccine or a placebo.

CDR3 region: CASSSHREGYTF. CDR3 DNA: TGTGCCAGCAGTTCCCACAGAGAAGGCTACACCTTC. This chain joins TRBV12-3 or TRBV12-4 and TRBJ1-2; D is unresolved. Trimming took 4 bases from V and 8 from J, leaving 11 bases between them. The CDR3 extends over 12 amino acids.

The rearrangement joins TRBV29-1 to TRBJ1-2; possibly TRBD1 for D (6 bases). Germline V gene data show CDR1 as SQVTM and CDR2 as ANQGSEA. Deletions cut 3 bases from V and 7 bases from J, with 21 bases between. The CDR3 has 15 amino acids. CDR3 amino acids: CSVDKGGILTGGYTF. CDR3 bases: TGCAGCGTTGATAAGGGGGGCATACTCACCGGTGGCTACACCTTC.

The chain employs TRBV7-2 and TRBJ2-7; 7 bases agree with TRBD2. The germline V gene encodes CDR1 SGHTA and CDR2 FQGNSA. The CDR3 sequence is 16 residues long. After removal of 1 base from V and 2 bases from J, the junction contained 8 bases not matched to a gene. CDR3 in amino acids: CASSLGGAGKAYEQYF. DNA for the CDR3: TGTGCCAGCAGCTTAGGGGGAGCGGGGAAAGCCTACGAGCAGTACTTC.

This clone occurred once. The chain employs TRBV4-3 and TRBJ1-1; D perhaps matches TRBD1 (5 bases). V was pared by 4 bases and J by 8 bases, with 17 bases between. Germline V gene sequence: CDR1 LGHNA, CDR2 YSLEER. The CDR3 has 14 amino acids. The CDR3 DNA reads as TGCGCCAGCAGCCTCCTTGCCGGGGCACTCGAAGCTTTCTTT. Its protein product is CASSLLAGALEAFF.

The chain uses TRBV19 and TRBJ2-3; TRBD2 aligns across 11 bases. V dropped 5 bases and J dropped 3; count of bases not matched to a gene: 4. Germline V CDR1 and CDR2: LNHDA, SQIVND (reference sequence). The CDR3 covers 15 residues. CDR3 nucleotides: TGTGCCAGTAGTGCCGGGACTAGCGGAACAGATACGCAGTATTTT. Translated, it gives CASSAGTSGTDTQYF.

This chain connects TRBV7-9 to TRBJ2-7; 9 bases agree with TRBD1. The CDR3 loop spans 16 amino acids. V shed 4 bases, J shed 3 bases, and the junction held 10 bases outside the gene matches. The germline gives CDR1 SEHNR, CDR2 FQNEAQ (reference sequence). The CDR3 spells CASSSIAGQGVYEQYF. The CDR3 DNA reads as TGTGCCAGCAGCTCCATTGCGGGACAGGGAGTCTACGAGCAGTACTTC. Using reference TRBV7-9 and TRBJ2-7 for the parts outside the CDR3, the full variable domain is DTGVSQNPRHKITKRGQNVTFRCDPISEHNRLYWYRQTLGQGPEFLTYFQNEAQLEKSRLLSDRFSAERPKGSFSTLEIQRTEQGDSAMYLCASSSIAGQGVYEQYFGPGTRLTVT.

The J gene is TRBJ1-1, the V gene TRBV2; D gene ambiguous. CDR3 length: 12 amino acids. Germline assignment: CDR1 SNHLY and CDR2 FYNNEI. V lost 5 bases, J lost 6 bases, and 10 bases lay in between. The CDR3 loop reads CASSRFPPEAFF. In DNA form, the CDR3 reads TGTGCCAGCAGTCGGTTCCCCCCTGAAGCTTTCTTT.

This clone showed up just once. The V and J genes are TRBV5-4 and TRBJ2-1; 7 nucleotides agree with TRBD2. This CDR3 has 13 residues. J was trimmed by 4 bases and V by 4 bases; bases with no gene match: 2. CDR1 SGHNT and CDR2 YYREEE come from the germline V gene (reference sequence). CDR3 loop: CASSPGLYNEQFF. Here the CDR3 DNA reads TGTGCCAGCAGCCCGGGACTATACAATGAGCAGTTCTTC.

CDR3 region: CASRAGHGVEPQHF. For the CDR3, the DNA is TGTGCCAGCAGGGCCGGACACGGCGTCGAGCCCCAGCATTTT. The chain combines TRBV6-1 with TRBJ1-5, with D possibly being TRBD1 (5 bases). The germline V gene has CDR1 MNHNS and CDR2 SASEGT. CDR3 length equals 14 residues. Trimming pared 6 bases from V and 8 bases from J, leaving 17 bases between.

This chain links TRBV7-6 with TRBJ2-2; D may match TRBD1 or TRBD2 (6 bases each). This CDR3 contains 12 residues. Germline V gene sequence: CDR1 SGHVS, CDR2 FNYEAQ. The V gene lost 2 bases and the J gene lost 10 bases, with 8 bases spanning the gap. CDR3 DNA: TGTGCCAGCAGCTTAAGGGGGGAGGAGCTGTTTTTT. As protein: CASSLRGEELFF.

The CDR3 DNA reads TGTGCCAGCACCCAATGGGGACTTGGTGACACCATATATTTT. As protein: CASTQWGLGDTIYF. The chain uses TRBV2 and TRBJ1-3; a possible D gene is TRBD1 (5 bases). CDR1 is SNHLY and CDR2 is FYNNEI in the germline V gene. Trimming pared 7 bases from V and 8 bases from J, leaving 18 bases between. The CDR3 spans 14 residues. Combining the CDR3 with reference TRBV2 and TRBJ1-3 gives the whole variable domain EPEVTQTPSHQVTQMGQEVILRCVPISNHLYFYWYRQILGQKVEFLVSFYNNEISEKSEIFDDQFSVERPDGSNFTLKIRSTKLEDSAMYFCASTQWGLGDTIYFGEGSWLTVV.

This clone has just a few counts. This chain connects TRBV21-1 to TRBJ2-7. TRBV21-1 is a known pseudogene. The CDR3 sequence is 12 residues long. CDR3 in DNA: TGTGCCAGCAGCCTAACGACGAAAGAGCAGTACTTC. Encoded protein: CASSLTTKEQYF.

The CDR3 DNA follows: TGCGCCAGCAGTGAGAGGCGGGGGGGCCTAGAAAGCACAGATACGCAGTATTTT. Translation: CASSERRGGLESTDTQYF. The chain carries TRBV10-1 and TRBJ2-3; the match to TRBD2 covers 9 bases. Germline-derived CDR1 and CDR2 are WNHNN and SYGVQD (reference sequence). CDR3 length: 18 amino acids. V trimming: 2 bases; J trimming: 0 bases; junction bases outside the gene matches: 9.

The gene calls are TRBV19 and TRBJ1-2; D ambiguous. CDR3 length equals 15 residues. Per the germline V gene, CDR1 is LNHDA and CDR2 is SQIVND (reference sequence). Trimming removed 5 bases at V and 2 bases at J, with 15 bases between. CDR3 sequence reads: CASSHLYTQNYGYTF. The CDR3 DNA reads TGTGCCAGTAGTCACCTTTATACTCAAAACTATGGCTACACCTTC.

V usage is TRBV6-5 and J usage is TRBJ2-3; 9 nucleotides match TRBD2. The CDR3 sequence is 15 residues long. Germline-derived CDR1 and CDR2 are MNHEY and SVGAGI. V was pared by 7 bases and J by 5 bases, with 10 bases of the junction left unmatched. CDR3 sequence (DNA): TGTGCCAGCACCCGTAGCGGGGGAGGTGGAGATACGCAGTATTTT. Translating gives CASTRSGGGGDTQYF.

This chain joins TRBV6-5 and TRBJ2-3; 13 bases match TRBD2. J was trimmed by 4 bases and V by 6 bases; bases with no gene match: 4. The CDR3 is 15 amino acids. CDR1 MNHEY and CDR2 SVGAGI come from the germline V gene. The CDR3 loop reads CASSRLAGGSDTQYF. CDR3 sequence (DNA): TGTGCCAGCAGCCGACTAGCGGGGGGATCAGATACGCAGTATTTT.

The chain carries TRBV20-1 and TRBJ2-7, with D unclear. The V gene's germline CDR1 is DFQATT and CDR2 SNEGSKA (reference sequence). CDR3 length: 13 amino acids. V gave up 5 bases and J gave up 6 bases, with 17 bases separating them. The CDR3 nucleotides are TGCAGTGCTTGTGCAGGCAAAGTCTGCGAGCAGTACTTC. As protein: CSACAGKVCEQYF.

Concerning this clone: The germline gene is not matched at one end of the junction; a read error may be the cause. The chain couples TRBV7-8 to TRBJ2-3; 9 bases fit TRBD2. There are 14 residues in the CDR3. CDR1 and CDR2 (germline): SGHVS, FQNEAQ. The CDR3 sequence: CASSLAGFTDTQYF. DNA of the CDR3: TGTGCCAGCAGCCTAGCGGGGTTCACAGATACGCAGTATTTT.

This chain links TRBV4-3 with TRBJ2-2; D uncertain. Trimming cost V 4 bases and J 3 bases, with 12 bases left between them. The CDR3 is 15 amino acids. The germline gives CDR1 LGHNA, CDR2 YSLEER. In DNA, the CDR3 is TGCGCCAGCAGCCCGCCGGCGGCAGACACCGGGGAGCTGTTTTTT. Translating it yields CASSPPAADTGELFF.

The rearrangement uses TRBV11-2 and TRBJ2-7, with 9 bases matching TRBD1. Germline lookup yields CDR1 SGHAT and CDR2 FQNNGV. CDR3 length: 16 residues. V was pared by 0 bases and J by 5 bases, with 8 bases of the junction left unmatched. Here the CDR3 reads CASSLESGTGLHEQYF. The CDR3 DNA is TGTGCCAGCAGCTTAGAATCCGGGACAGGGTTACACGAGCAGTACTTC.

The chain recombines TRBV7-8 with TRBJ1-2; D is undetermined. The CDR3 length is 12 residues. Germline V gene data show CDR1 as SGHVS and CDR2 as FQNEAQ. V was trimmed by 5 bases and J by 1 base, leaving 5 bases between them. Here the CDR3 reads CASSTDNYGYTF. In DNA, the CDR3 is TGTGCCAGCAGCACAGATAACTATGGCTACACCTTC.

The chain uses TRBV4-1 and TRBJ1-3; D uncertain. The germline V gene encodes CDR1 MGHRA and CDR2 YSYEKL. This CDR3 comprises 13 residues. Trimming pared 0 bases from V and 4 bases from J, leaving 4 bases between. The CDR3 loop reads CASSQELGNTIYF. DNA of the CDR3: TGCGCCAGCAGCCAAGAGTTGGGAAACACCATATATTTT.

In this sample, this clone turned up once. CDR3 amino acids: CASNRDSSYEQYF. The CDR3 nucleotides read TGTGCCAGCAACCGGGACAGCTCCTACGAGCAGTACTTC. The V call is TRBV7-8, the J call TRBJ2-7, with TRBD1 identical over 7 bases. CDR3 length: 13 residues. J was trimmed by 0 bases and V by 7 bases; bases with no gene match: 3. Germline V lookup: CDR1 SGHVS, CDR2 FQNEAQ.

This chain joins TRBV13 and TRBJ2-3; 8 bases are a match to TRBD2. CDR3 length: 16 residues. CDR1 PRHDT and CDR2 FYEKMQ come from the germline V gene (reference sequence). J gave up 4 bases and V 0 bases, and 6 bases lay outside the gene matches. This CDR3 is CASSLGAGGGPDTQYF. Written as DNA, the CDR3 is TGTGCCAGCAGCTTAGGCGCGGGCGGGGGGCCAGATACGCAGTATTTT.

The chain is built from TRBV14 and TRBJ1-6, with D possibly being TRBD1 (6 bases). Trimming took 5 bases from V and 10 from J, leaving 18 bases between them. Germline assignment: CDR1 SGHDN and CDR2 FVKESK. The CDR3 covers 15 residues. The CDR3 is CASSKRNGQNSPLHF. The CDR3 DNA reads TGTGCCAGCAGCAAGAGGAACGGACAGAACTCACCCCTCCACTTT.

This sequence joins TRBV2 and TRBJ2-3; D is possibly TRBD2 (6 bases). Germline V CDR1 and CDR2: SNHLY, FYNNEI. CDR3 length equals 15 residues. V was shortened by 6 bases and J by 6 bases, with 19 bases between the two germline ends. The CDR3 is CASSPQEGILDTQYF. CDR3 in DNA: TGTGCCAGCAGCCCCCAGGAGGGAATTTTGGATACGCAGTATTTT. The whole variable domain, filled in from reference TRBV2 and TRBJ2-3, reads EPEVTQTPSHQVTQMGQEVILRCVPISNHLYFYWYRQILGQKVEFLVSFYNNEISEKSEIFDDQFSVERPDGSNFTLKIRSTKLEDSAMYFCASSPQEGILDTQYFGPGTRLTVL.